One T cell receptor beta chain is described in this entry. The antigen remains undetermined. Quantitative molecular-barcoded 5'-RACE generated the TCR beta libraries. MiXCR, run by TCRdb on the 5' RACE reads, gives a single entry per CDR3 protein. This sample has roughly 450,000 distinct CDR3 sequences, with 25% to 30% found just once. This entry comes from a study of CD8 T cells in ankylosing spondylitis. The study, taken as a whole, reports: Blood from ankylosing spondylitis patients appeared to carry a characteristic roughly 8-variant TCR beta motif. Reported data indicate significant enrichment of disease-linked clones within matched ankylosing spondylitis synovial fluid. Some of the motif variants had earlier been found in reactive arthritis patients' fluid and blood.

Trimming at V came to 5 bases and at J to 2 bases, leaving 8 bases not matched to a gene. The V gene's germline CDR1 is DFQATT and CDR2 SNEGSKA (reference sequence). This CDR3 is 14 amino acids long. The clonotype originates from a male donor with ankylosing spondylitis. J is TRBJ2-7 and V is TRBV20-1, with TRBD2 matching over 8 bases. Sequencing used blood, either unsorted or a sorted T cell fraction (not recorded which). The CDR3 sequence is CSAPRLAGTYEQYF. The CDR3 nucleotides read TGCAGTGCTCCCCGTTTAGCGGGAACCTACGAGCAGTACTTC.